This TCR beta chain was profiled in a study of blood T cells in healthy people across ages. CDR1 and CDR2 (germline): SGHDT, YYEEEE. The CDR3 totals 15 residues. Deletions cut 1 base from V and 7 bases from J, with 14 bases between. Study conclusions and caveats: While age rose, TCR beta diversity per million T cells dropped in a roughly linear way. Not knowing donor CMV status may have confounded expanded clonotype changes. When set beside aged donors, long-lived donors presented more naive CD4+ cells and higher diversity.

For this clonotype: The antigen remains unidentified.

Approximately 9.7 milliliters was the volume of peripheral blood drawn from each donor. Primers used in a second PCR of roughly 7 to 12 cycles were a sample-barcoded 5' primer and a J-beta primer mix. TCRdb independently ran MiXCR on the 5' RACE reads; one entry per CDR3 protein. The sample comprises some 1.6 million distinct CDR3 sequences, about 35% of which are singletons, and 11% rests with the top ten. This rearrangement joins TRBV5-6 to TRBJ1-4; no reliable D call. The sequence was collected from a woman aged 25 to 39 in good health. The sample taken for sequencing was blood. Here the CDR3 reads CASSLTPGVGEKLFF. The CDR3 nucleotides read TGTGCCAGCAGCTTGACGCCCGGGGTGGGTGAAAAACTGTTTTTT.